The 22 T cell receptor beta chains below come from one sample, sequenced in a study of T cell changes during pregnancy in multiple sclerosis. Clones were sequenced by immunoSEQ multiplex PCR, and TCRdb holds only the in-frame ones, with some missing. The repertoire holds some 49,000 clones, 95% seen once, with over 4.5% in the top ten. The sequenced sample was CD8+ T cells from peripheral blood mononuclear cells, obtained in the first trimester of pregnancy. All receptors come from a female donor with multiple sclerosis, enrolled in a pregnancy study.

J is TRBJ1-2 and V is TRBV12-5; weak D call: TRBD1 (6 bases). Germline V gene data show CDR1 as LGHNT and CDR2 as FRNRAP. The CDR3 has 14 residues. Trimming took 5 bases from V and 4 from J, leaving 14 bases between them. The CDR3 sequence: CASGMGHPFYGYTF. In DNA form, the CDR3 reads TGTGCTAGTGGTATGGGACATCCCTTCTATGGCTACACCTTC.

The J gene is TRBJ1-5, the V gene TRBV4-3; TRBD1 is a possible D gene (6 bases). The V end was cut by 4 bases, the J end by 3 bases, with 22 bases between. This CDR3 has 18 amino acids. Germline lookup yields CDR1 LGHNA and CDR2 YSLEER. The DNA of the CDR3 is TGCGCCAGCAGCCCAAATTGGGGCATGGGGGGGGCCAATCAGCCCCAGCATTTT. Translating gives CASSPNWGMGGANQPQHF.

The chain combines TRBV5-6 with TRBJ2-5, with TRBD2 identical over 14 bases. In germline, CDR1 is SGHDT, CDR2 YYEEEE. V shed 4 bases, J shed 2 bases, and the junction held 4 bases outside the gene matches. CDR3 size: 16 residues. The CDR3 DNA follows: TGTGCCAGCAGCGGGGGACTAGCGGGAGATCAAGAGACCCAGTACTTC. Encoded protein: CASSGGLAGDQETQYF.

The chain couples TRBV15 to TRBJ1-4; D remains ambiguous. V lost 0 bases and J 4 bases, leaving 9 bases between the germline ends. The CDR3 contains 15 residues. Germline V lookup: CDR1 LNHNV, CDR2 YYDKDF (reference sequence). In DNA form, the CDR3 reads TGTGCCACCAGCAGAGAACGACTGTATAATGAAAAACTGTTTTTT. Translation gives CATSRERLYNEKLFF.

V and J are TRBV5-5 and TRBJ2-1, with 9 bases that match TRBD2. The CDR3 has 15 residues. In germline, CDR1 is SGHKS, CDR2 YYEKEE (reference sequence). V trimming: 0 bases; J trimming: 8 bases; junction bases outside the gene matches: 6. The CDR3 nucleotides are TGTGCCAGCAGCTTGGATAGCGGGAGAGGTTATGAGCAGTTCTTC. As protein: CASSLDSGRGYEQFF.

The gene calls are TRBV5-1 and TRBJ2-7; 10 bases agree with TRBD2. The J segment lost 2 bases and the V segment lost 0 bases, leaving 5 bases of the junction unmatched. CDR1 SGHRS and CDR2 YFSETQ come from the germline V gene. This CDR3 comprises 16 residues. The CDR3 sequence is CASSLEGLASAYEQYF. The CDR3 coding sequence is TGCGCCAGCAGCTTGGAGGGACTAGCGAGTGCCTACGAGCAGTACTTC.

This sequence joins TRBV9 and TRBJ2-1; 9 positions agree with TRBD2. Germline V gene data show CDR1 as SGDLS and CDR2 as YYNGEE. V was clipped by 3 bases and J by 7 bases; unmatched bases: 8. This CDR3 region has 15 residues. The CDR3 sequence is CASSGREGYPNEQFF. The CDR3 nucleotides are TGTGCCAGCAGCGGGCGGGAGGGGTACCCGAATGAGCAGTTCTTC.

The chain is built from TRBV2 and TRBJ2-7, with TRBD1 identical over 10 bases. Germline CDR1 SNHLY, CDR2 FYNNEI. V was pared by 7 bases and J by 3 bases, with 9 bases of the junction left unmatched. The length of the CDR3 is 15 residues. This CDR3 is CASTVRDRGFYEQYF. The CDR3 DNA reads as TGTGCCAGCACCGTTCGGGACAGGGGTTTCTACGAGCAGTACTTC.

The DNA for the CDR3 is TGTGCCAGCAGCTTTGATAGTAATGAAAAACTGTTTTTT. Protein product: CASSFDSNEKLFF. V and J are TRBV7-9 and TRBJ1-4; D unresolved. V lost 3 bases and J lost 4, with 6 bases in between. Germline V gene sequence: CDR1 SEHNR, CDR2 FQNEAQ (reference sequence). The CDR3 contains 13 residues. Drawing the rest from reference TRBV7-9 and TRBJ1-4, the complete variable domain is DTGVSQNPRHKITKRGQNVTFRCDPISEHNRLYWYRQTLGQGPEFLTYFQNEAQLEKSRLLSDRFSAERPKGSFSTLEIQRTEQGDSAMYLCASSFDSNEKLFFGSGTQLSVL.

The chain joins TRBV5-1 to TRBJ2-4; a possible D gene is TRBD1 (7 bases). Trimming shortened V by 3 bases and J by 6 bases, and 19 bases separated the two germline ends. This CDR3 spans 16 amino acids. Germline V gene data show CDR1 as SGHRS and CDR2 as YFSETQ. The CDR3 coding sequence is TGCGCCAGCAGCTCGCGACAGGGCCCAGCGGGAAACATTCAGTACTTC. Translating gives CASSSRQGPAGNIQYF.

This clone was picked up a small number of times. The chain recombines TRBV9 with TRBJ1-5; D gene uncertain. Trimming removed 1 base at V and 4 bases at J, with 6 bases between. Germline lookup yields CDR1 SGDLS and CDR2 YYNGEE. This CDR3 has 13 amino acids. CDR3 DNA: TGTGCCAGCAGCGTAAAGAGTAATCAGCCCCAGCATTTT. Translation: CASSVKSNQPQHF.

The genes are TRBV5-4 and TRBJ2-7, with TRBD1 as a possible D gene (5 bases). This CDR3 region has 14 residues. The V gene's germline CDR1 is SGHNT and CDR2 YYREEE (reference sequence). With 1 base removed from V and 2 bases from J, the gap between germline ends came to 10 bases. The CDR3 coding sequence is TGTGCCAGCAGCTTGTCCAGGGCCCCCTACGAGCAGTACTTC. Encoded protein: CASSLSRAPYEQYF.

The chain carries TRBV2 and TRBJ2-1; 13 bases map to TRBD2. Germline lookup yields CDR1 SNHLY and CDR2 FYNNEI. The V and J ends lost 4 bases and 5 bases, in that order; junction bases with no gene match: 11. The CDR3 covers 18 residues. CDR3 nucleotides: TGTGCCAGCAGTGGAGAATCGGAGACTAGCGGGAGGAACAATGAGCAGTTCTTC. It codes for CASSGESETSGRNNEQFF. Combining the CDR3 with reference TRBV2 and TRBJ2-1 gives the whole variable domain EPEVTQTPSHQVTQMGQEVILRCVPISNHLYFYWYRQILGQKVEFLVSFYNNEISEKSEIFDDQFSVERPDGSNFTLKIRSTKLEDSAMYFCASSGESETSGRNNEQFFGPGTRLTVL.

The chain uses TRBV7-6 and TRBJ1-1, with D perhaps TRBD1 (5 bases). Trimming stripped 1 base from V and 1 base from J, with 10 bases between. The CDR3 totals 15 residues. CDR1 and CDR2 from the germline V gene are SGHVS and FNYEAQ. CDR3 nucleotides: TGTGCCAGCAGCTTAGAATCCCAGGGGAACACTGAAGCTTTCTTT. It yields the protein CASSLESQGNTEAFF. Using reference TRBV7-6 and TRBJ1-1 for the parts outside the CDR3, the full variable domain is GAGVSQSPRYKVTKRGQDVALRCDPISGHVSLYWYRQALGQGPEFLTYFNYEAQQDKSGLPNDRFSAERPEGSISTLTIQRTEQRDSAMYRCASSLESQGNTEAFFGQGTRLTVV.

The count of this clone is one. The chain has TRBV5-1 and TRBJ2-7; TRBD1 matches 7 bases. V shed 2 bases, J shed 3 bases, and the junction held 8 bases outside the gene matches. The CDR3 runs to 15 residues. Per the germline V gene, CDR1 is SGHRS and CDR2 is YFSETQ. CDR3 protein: CASSLGMGQNYEQYF. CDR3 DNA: TGCGCCAGCAGCTTAGGAATGGGACAGAACTACGAGCAGTACTTC.

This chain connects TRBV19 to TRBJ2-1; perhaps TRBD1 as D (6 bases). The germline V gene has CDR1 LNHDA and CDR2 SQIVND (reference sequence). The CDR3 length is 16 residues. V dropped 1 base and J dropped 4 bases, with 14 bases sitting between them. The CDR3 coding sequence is TGTGCCAGTAGTATAGGAGACAGGTTAGGATACAATGAGCAGTTCTTC. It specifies CASSIGDRLGYNEQFF.

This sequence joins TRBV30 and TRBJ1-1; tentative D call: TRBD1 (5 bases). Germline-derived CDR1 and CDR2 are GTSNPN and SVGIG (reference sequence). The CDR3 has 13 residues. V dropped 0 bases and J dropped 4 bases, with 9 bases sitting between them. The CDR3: CAWSVSGGTEAFF. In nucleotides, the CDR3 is TGTGCCTGGAGTGTCTCGGGGGGCACTGAAGCTTTCTTT.

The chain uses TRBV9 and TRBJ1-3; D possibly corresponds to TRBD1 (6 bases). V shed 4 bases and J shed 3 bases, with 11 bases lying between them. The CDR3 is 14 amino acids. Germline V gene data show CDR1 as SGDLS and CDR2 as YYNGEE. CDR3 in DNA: TGTGCCAGCAGCCCGGGACACGTTGGAAACACCATATATTTT. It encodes CASSPGHVGNTIYF.

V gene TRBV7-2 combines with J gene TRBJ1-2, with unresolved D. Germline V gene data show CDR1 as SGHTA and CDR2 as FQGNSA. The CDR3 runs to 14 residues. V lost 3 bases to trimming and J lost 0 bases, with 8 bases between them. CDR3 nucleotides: TGTGCCAGCAGCTTCAAGGGAGCTAACTATGGCTACACCTTC. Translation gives CASSFKGANYGYTF.

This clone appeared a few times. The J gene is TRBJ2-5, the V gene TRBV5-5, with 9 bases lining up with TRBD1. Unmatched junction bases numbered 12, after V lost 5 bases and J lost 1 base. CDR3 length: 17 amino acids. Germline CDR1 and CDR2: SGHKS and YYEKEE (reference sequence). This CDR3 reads CASSYRGLYTSQETQYF. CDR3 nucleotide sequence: TGTGCCAGCAGTTACAGGGGGCTCTACACCTCCCAAGAGACCCAGTACTTC. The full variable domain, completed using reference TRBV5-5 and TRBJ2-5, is DAGVTQSPTHLIKTRGQQVTLRCSPISGHKSVSWYQQVLGQGPQFIFQYYEKEERGRGNFPDRFSARQFPNYSSELNVNALLLGDSALYLCASSYRGLYTSQETQYFGPGTRLLVL.

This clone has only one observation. The CDR3 region is CASSEEWASYNEQFF. In DNA, the CDR3 is TGTGCCAGCAGTGAAGAGTGGGCTTCCTACAATGAGCAGTTCTTC. The V call is TRBV6-1, the J call TRBJ2-1; D is unresolved. V shed 1 base and J shed 1 base, with 8 bases lying between them. The CDR3 length is 15 residues. Germline V gene data show CDR1 as MNHNS and CDR2 as SASEGT.

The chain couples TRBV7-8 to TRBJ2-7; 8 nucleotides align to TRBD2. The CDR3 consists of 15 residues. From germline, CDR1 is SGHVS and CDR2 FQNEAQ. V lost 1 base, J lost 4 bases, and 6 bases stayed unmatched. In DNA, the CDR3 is TGTGCCAGCAGCTTAGGGGGCGGGGGGAGTTACGAGCAGTACTTC. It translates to CASSLGGGGSYEQYF.